This TCR beta chain was found in a study of cytomegalovirus exposure and HLA in healthy donors. PCR involved 60 Vbeta and 13 Jbeta primers. The repertoire was sequenced with immunoSEQ multiplex PCR; TCRdb's copy has only in-frame clones and lacks some. Here the sample spans about 37,000 clones, over 70% being singletons. The CDR3 contains 15 residues. V was clipped by 3 bases and J by 3 bases; unmatched bases: 6. Germline V lookup: CDR1 SQVTM, CDR2 ANQGSEA. Sample: PBMCs. J is TRBJ2-7 and V is TRBV29-1; 12 bases are a match to TRBD2. The TCR comes from a man between 25 and 39 years old in good health and CMV-seronegative. CDR3 DNA sequence: TGCAGCGTTGAGCTAGCGGGAGGGTCCCTCTACGAGCAGTACTTC. This encodes CSVELAGGSLYEQYF.